Listed below are T cell receptor beta chains from one sample, sequenced in a study of control samples from healthy donors and cancer patients. The repertoire was sequenced with immunoSEQ multiplex PCR; TCRdb's copy has only in-frame clones and lacks some. The sample has about 94,000 clones; about nine tenths are singletons. The sequencing sample was made of blood. These TCRs come from a woman aged 18-35 years in good health. Each CDR3 is given with its conserved first and last residue. Fields, in order: CDR3 DNA, CDR3 protein, V gene, J gene, D gene, clone size. The D gene is left open where the match is weak. Clone size is given for some rows only: seen once, a few or many times, or a class if the clone is expanded.

CDR3 DNA: TGCGCCAGCAGCTTCGAGGGTATCTATGGCTACACCTTC; CDR3 protein: CASSFEGIYGYTF; V gene: TRBV5-1; J gene: TRBJ1-2; D gene: NA; clone size: NA
CDR3 DNA: TGTGCCAGCAGACCACAGGGGATACGGGGCTACACCTTC; CDR3 protein: CASRPQGIRGYTF; V gene: TRBV9; J gene: TRBJ1-2; D gene: TRBD1; clone size: NA
CDR3 DNA: TGTGCCAGCAGCCAGAGCGGGGGACGGGGTGAAGCTTTCTTT; CDR3 protein: CASSQSGGRGEAFF; V gene: TRBV7-9; J gene: TRBJ1-1; D gene: NA; clone size: NA
CDR3 DNA: TGTGCCACCAGTGATTTGTGGGACAGGGGGCAAGGGAAACTCGGGGAAAAACTGTTTTTT; CDR3 protein: CATSDLWDRGQGKLGEKLFF; V gene: TRBV24-1; J gene: TRBJ1-4; D gene: TRBD1; clone size: NA
CDR3 DNA: TGTGCCACAGGCTTAGCGGGGGTGACAGATACGCAGTATTTT; CDR3 protein: CATGLAGVTDTQYF; V gene: TRBV2; J gene: TRBJ2-3; D gene: TRBD2; clone size: NA
CDR3 DNA: TGTGCCAGCAGCTACGGGACAGGGGCTAACTATGGCTACACCTTC; CDR3 protein: CASSYGTGANYGYTF; V gene: TRBV5-6; J gene: TRBJ1-2; D gene: TRBD1; clone size: NA
CDR3 DNA: TGCGCCAGCAGGCTGACCTTCTATTCCAGCTCTGGAAACACCATATATTTT; CDR3 protein: CASRLTFYSSSGNTIYF; V gene: TRBV5-1; J gene: TRBJ1-3; D gene: NA; clone size: NA
CDR3 DNA: TGTGCCAGCCGACAAGGGACGGGGGAAAAACTGTTTTTT; CDR3 protein: CASRQGTGEKLFF; V gene: TRBV2; J gene: TRBJ1-4; D gene: NA; clone size: NA
CDR3 DNA: TGTGCCAGCAGTCAGGACTCCCGCGAGCAGTACTTC; CDR3 protein: CASSQDSREQYF; V gene: TRBV2; J gene: TRBJ2-7; D gene: NA; clone size: NA
CDR3 DNA: TGTGCCACCCACAAGGGAGGGGAGATCACAGATACGCAGTATTTT; CDR3 protein: CATHKGGEITDTQYF; V gene: TRBV15; J gene: TRBJ2-3; D gene: TRBD2; clone size: NA
CDR3 DNA: TGTGCCAGCAGCCAAAGCCCCCGGGACAGGGGTACTTGGGGGACTTTCTTT; CDR3 protein: CASSQSPRDRGTWGTFF; V gene: TRBV7-9; J gene: TRBJ1-1; D gene: TRBD1; clone size: once
CDR3 DNA: TGTGCTAGTGGTTTGGTAGCGCTGGGACAGGGGGGCAATCAGCCCCAGCATTTT; CDR3 protein: CASGLVALGQGGNQPQHF; V gene: TRBV12-5; J gene: TRBJ1-5; D gene: TRBD1; clone size: NA
CDR3 DNA: TGTGCCAGCAGCTTAGGATCAGGGGGTTCGACCTACGAGCAGTACTTC; CDR3 protein: CASSLGSGGSTYEQYF; V gene: TRBV11-2; J gene: TRBJ2-7; D gene: TRBD1; clone size: NA
CDR3 DNA: TGTGCCAGCAGCGTAGCACTTACCGACTACGAGCAGTACTTC; CDR3 protein: CASSVALTDYEQYF; V gene: TRBV9; J gene: TRBJ2-7; D gene: NA; clone size: NA
CDR3 DNA: TGTGCCAGCAGCCAAGTCGAGAGGGGGCTCTCCTACAATGAGCAGTTCTTC; CDR3 protein: CASSQVERGLSYNEQFF; V gene: TRBV3-1/TRBV3-2; J gene: TRBJ2-1; D gene: TRBD1; clone size: NA
CDR3 DNA: TGTGCCAGCAGGGGGGAGGCAGATACGCAGTATTTT; CDR3 protein: CASRGEADTQYF; V gene: TRBV2; J gene: TRBJ2-3; D gene: NA; clone size: NA
CDR3 DNA: TGTGCCAGCAGCGCGACTAGCGTTTTGGATACGCAGTATTTT; CDR3 protein: CASSATSVLDTQYF; V gene: TRBV5-6; J gene: TRBJ2-3; D gene: TRBD2; clone size: NA
CDR3 DNA: TGTGCCAGCAGCTCCGGGACGACCGGATACACTGAAGCTTTCTTT; CDR3 protein: CASSSGTTGYTEAFF; V gene: TRBV11-3; J gene: TRBJ1-1; D gene: NA; clone size: NA
CDR3 DNA: TGTGCCATCAGTGTTCGGGCAAGCGAGAACACTGAAGCTTTCTTT; CDR3 protein: CAISVRASENTEAFF; V gene: TRBV10-3; J gene: TRBJ1-1; D gene: NA; clone size: NA
CDR3 DNA: TGTGCCAGCAGTTCAGACTTCACAGATACGCAGTATTTT; CDR3 protein: CASSSDFTDTQYF; V gene: TRBV6-5; J gene: TRBJ2-3; D gene: NA; clone size: NA
CDR3 DNA: TGTGCCAGCAGCCCAGGGACAGGGGAAGAAAAACTGTTTTTT; CDR3 protein: CASSPGTGEEKLFF; V gene: TRBV7-9; J gene: TRBJ1-4; D gene: TRBD1; clone size: NA
CDR3 DNA: TGTGCCAGCAGCTTGCAGGGCTTGGTTACCGGGGAGCTGTTTTTT; CDR3 protein: CASSLQGLVTGELFF; V gene: TRBV5-5; J gene: TRBJ2-2; D gene: NA; clone size: NA